This record concerns one T cell receptor (beta chain) sequence. This clone was seen a few times. Its antigen is still unknown. Per-nucleotide qualities are absent, and no much larger clonotype sits a single base away. The source of the sample is a study of OX40 agonist ivuxolimab in advanced cancers. Study-wide context: Ivuxolimab was an agonistic, fully human IgG2 monoclonal antibody directed against OX40 (CD134), a costimulatory receptor. Intravenous ivuxolimab was administered to patients every 2 weeks at six dose levels: 0.01, 0.1, 0.3, 1.5, 3 and 10 mg/kg. Of the 50 or so patients in dose escalation, some 20 had hepatocellular carcinoma, some 15 had melanoma, 9 had renal cell carcinoma and 9 had head and neck cancer. In the dose-escalation cohort, roughly 82% of patients were male, and the mean age was roughly 60 years with a range of roughly 20 to 85. Patients were allowed to have had prior anti-PD-1, anti-PD-L1 or anti-CTLA-4 therapy, and around two fifths of the dose-escalation patients had been treated with checkpoint inhibitors. Partial responses occurred in three dose-escalation patients: two with cutaneous melanoma and one with hepatocellular carcinoma. Peripheral TCRbeta sequencing was intended to test whether TCR sequence diversity was altered and clonal T-cell expansion was caused by ivuxolimab. The monotherapy dose-escalation portion (N ≈ 52 patients) of the phase I ivuxolimab trial is reported in the paper. Paper-wide results and their limitations: Clonal expansion of both CD4+ and CD8+ blood T cells was observed from baseline to week 6 at doses 0.1 to 3.0 mg/kg. Partial responders in the 0.1-3.0 mg/kg groups had among the lowest normalized peripheral clonal expansion, especially among CD8+ T cells. After ivuxolimab, more expanded clones were found on average in CD8+ T cells than in CD4+ T cells. Low levels of normalized T-cell clonal expansion were also seen in some patients who did not respond. Which antigens the clonally expanded peripheral T cells were specific for was not determined.

Genomic DNA was isolated from the sorted cells so that the TCRbeta CDR3 region could be sequenced. The immunoSEQ Assay was used to sequence the TCRbeta CDR3 regions. Held by TCRdb, this immuneACCESS table contains in-frame sequences only and omits some clones. Under half of the omission traces to an unresolved V gene where checked; the cause of the rest is unknown. The table for this sample lists 85,000 to 120,000 clones; roughly nine tenths of them were counted only once. Jointly, the top ten make up roughly 0.5% of the sample. The trial excluded patients who had a history of autoimmune disease or were on systemic immunosuppression. Peripheral blood for TCR sequencing was collected from all dose cohorts at baseline, on cycle 4 day 1, and on cycle 7 day 1. The samples were taken from a phase I, first-in-human, multicenter, open-label dose-escalation trial of ivuxolimab. Adults with locally advanced or metastatic melanoma, renal cell, hepatocellular, or head and neck squamous cell carcinoma were enrolled in the trial. Before TCR sequencing, CD4+ and CD8+ T cells were separately sorted from peripheral blood.

Sequenced here: CD4+ or CD8+ T cells sorted from blood, sampled in a trial of the OX40 agonist ivuxolimab. This clonotype originated in an adult with an advanced solid tumor such as melanoma, head and neck, liver or kidney cancer.

In nucleotides, the sequence is TGTGCCAGCAGCTTAGCTGTCGGTGAGCAGTACTTC. This is translated as CASSLAVGEQYF. Recombination joined TRBV7-2 with TRBJ2-7, with the D gene not clear enough to name. The V and J ends are trimmed by 0 bases and 7 bases, leaving 7 bases between them. The germline V gene sets CDR1 to SGHTA and CDR2 to FQGNSA. The CDR3, cysteine through phenylalanine, is 12 amino acids long. Here the CDR3 DNA is all that survives: 36 bases in frame from base 1.